This TCR beta chain is from a study of T-cell reconstitution after alpha-beta-depleted transplantation in children. Overall study findings and caveats: The study traced high day-60 TCRbeta diversity in some patients to surviving recipient T cells and thymic progenitors.

With 1 base removed from V and 7 bases from J, the gap between germline ends came to 17 bases. Germline values: CDR1 LGHNA, CDR2 YSLEER. The CDR3 spans 16 residues. This clonotype was seen a handful of times. What it binds is unknown. Preparing the TCRbeta library involved the use of unique molecular identifiers. TCRdb processed the PCR reads anew with MiXCR; each CDR3 protein has one entry. The sample lists some 200,000 distinct CDR3 sequences; about 7% were seen once. This specimen consisted of PBMCs, obtained before TCRalphabeta/CD19-depleted stem cell transplant. The chain uses TRBV4-3 and TRBJ2-1; D gene ambiguous. The TCR comes from a boy aged 2-15 years with acute lymphoblastic leukemia, due to receive a stem cell transplant. The CDR3 loop is CASSQVGRLALNEQFF. CDR3 bases: TGCGCCAGCAGCCAAGTAGGTCGTTTAGCCCTAAATGAGCAGTTCTTC.